Listed below are T cell receptor beta chains from one sample, sequenced in a study of blood T cell repertoires in COVID-19. The method was immunoSEQ multiplex PCR; TCRdb's version includes in-frame clones alone and lacks a portion of them. The sample gives over 200,000 clones, approximately 80% of which show up once; about 10% is in the top ten. Source material: PBMCs or T cells enriched from blood (not recorded which). The receptors shown here come from a man aged 40-55 years who had recovered from COVID-19. The CDR3 runs from the conserved cysteine through the conserved F or W. Fields, in order: CDR3 DNA, CDR3 protein, D gene, clone size, V gene, J gene. The D gene is left open where the match is weak. Rows may omit the clone size; those that give it use once, few, many or a size class.

cdr3_nt: TGTGCCAGCAGCCCGCAGGGGAAGATCCAAGAGACCCAGTACTTC; cdr3_aa: CASSPQGKIQETQYF; d_call: .; clone_size: .; v_call: TRBV9; j_call: TRBJ2-5
cdr3_nt: TGCGCCAGCAGCTCAGGCAGGGGGACGAGCAATGAGCAGTTCTTC; cdr3_aa: CASSSGRGTSNEQFF; d_call: TRBD1; clone_size: few; v_call: TRBV5-1; j_call: TRBJ2-1
cdr3_nt: TGTGCCAGCAGCGTTCGGGCGACAGGGGAGGATGAAAAACTGTTTTTT; cdr3_aa: CASSVRATGEDEKLFF; d_call: TRBD1; clone_size: .; v_call: TRBV9; j_call: TRBJ1-4
cdr3_nt: TGCGCCAGCAGCTCTCAGGGAGAGACCCAGTACTTC; cdr3_aa: CASSSQGETQYF; d_call: .; clone_size: .; v_call: TRBV5-1; j_call: TRBJ2-5
cdr3_nt: TGTGCCAGCTTGTTACAGGGGGCCACTTATGGCTACACCTTC; cdr3_aa: CASLLQGATYGYTF; d_call: TRBD1; clone_size: once; v_call: TRBV5-5; j_call: TRBJ1-2
cdr3_nt: TGTGCTAGTGGTTTGGTTGGGGGGGCAGGAGGAGAGACCCAGTACTTC; cdr3_aa: CASGLVGGAGGETQYF; d_call: .; clone_size: .; v_call: TRBV12-5; j_call: TRBJ2-5
cdr3_nt: TGCGCCAGCAGCTTGGGAGCGAACACCGGGGAGCTGTTTTTT; cdr3_aa: CASSLGANTGELFF; d_call: .; clone_size: few; v_call: TRBV5-1; j_call: TRBJ2-2
cdr3_nt: TGTGCCAGCAGCTTAGATAGCAGGGCTGAAGCTTTCTTT; cdr3_aa: CASSLDSRAEAFF; d_call: .; clone_size: .; v_call: TRBV11-2; j_call: TRBJ1-1
cdr3_nt: TGTGCCTCCAGGGGACTAGCGGGGGACGAGAGCTCCTACAATGAGCAGTTCTTC; cdr3_aa: CASRGLAGDESSYNEQFF; d_call: TRBD2; clone_size: .; v_call: TRBV30; j_call: TRBJ2-1
cdr3_nt: TGTGCCAGCAGTTATTTTACAGGGGGCTATGGCTACACCTTC; cdr3_aa: CASSYFTGGYGYTF; d_call: TRBD1; clone_size: few; v_call: TRBV6-5; j_call: TRBJ1-2
cdr3_nt: TGTGCCAGCAGCCCCGGGCCGAGACTATATGGCTACACCTTC; cdr3_aa: CASSPGPRLYGYTF; d_call: .; clone_size: .; v_call: TRBV3-1/TRBV3-2; j_call: TRBJ1-2
cdr3_nt: TGCGCCAGCAGCTTGAAGGGGGTAGGAAACACCATATATTTT; cdr3_aa: CASSLKGVGNTIYF; d_call: .; clone_size: .; v_call: TRBV5-1; j_call: TRBJ1-3
cdr3_nt: TGCAGCGTCCACAGGGATTTGAACACTGAAGCTTTCTTT; cdr3_aa: CSVHRDLNTEAFF; d_call: .; clone_size: .; v_call: TRBV29-1; j_call: TRBJ1-1
cdr3_nt: TGTGCCAGCTCACCACCCTACAGGGGGCGGGCGGGCACTGAAGCTTTCTTT; cdr3_aa: CASSPPYRGRAGTEAFF; d_call: TRBD1; clone_size: .; v_call: TRBV18; j_call: TRBJ1-1
cdr3_nt: TGTGCCAGCAACCTTGGGGGGGCTAGCGGCTACGAGCAGTACTTC; cdr3_aa: CASNLGGASGYEQYF; d_call: .; clone_size: .; v_call: TRBV7-9; j_call: TRBJ2-7
cdr3_nt: TGTGCCAGCAGCCCCGCGGGACAGGGGGCAGAAGGCTACACCTTC; cdr3_aa: CASSPAGQGAEGYTF; d_call: TRBD1; clone_size: .; v_call: TRBV9; j_call: TRBJ1-2
cdr3_nt: TGCAGCGTGGGGACAGGACGGGGGGTGAACTATGGCTACACCTTC; cdr3_aa: CSVGTGRGVNYGYTF; d_call: TRBD1; clone_size: .; v_call: TRBV29-1; j_call: TRBJ1-2
cdr3_nt: TGTGCCAGCAGCCAAGATACGAAGGGGGCGCGTGGCTACACCTTC; cdr3_aa: CASSQDTKGARGYTF; d_call: TRBD1; clone_size: .; v_call: TRBV14; j_call: TRBJ1-2
cdr3_nt: TGCGCCAGCAGCTTGGGCAGGGGTCGAATGAACACTGAAGCTTTCTTT; cdr3_aa: CASSLGRGRMNTEAFF; d_call: .; clone_size: .; v_call: TRBV5-1; j_call: TRBJ1-1